This TCR beta chain emerged from a study of blood T cells in healthy people across ages. Study-level findings and limits: It was the long-lived donors that had more naive CD4+ cells and higher diversity than aged donors. Older age coincided with a roughly linear decline in TCR beta diversity per million T cells. Possibly, changes in expanded clonotypes were confounded because donor CMV status was unknown.

The CDR3 spans 15 residues. From germline, CDR1 is MNHEY and CDR2 SMNVEV (reference sequence). The V and J ends lost 5 bases and 2 bases respectively, with 13 bases between them. For the second PCR, which ran for 7 to 11 cycles, a sample-barcoded 5' primer and a J-beta primer mix were used. Each cDNA molecule was tagged by a template-switch adaptor with 12 random nucleotides. TCRdb passed the 5' RACE reads through MiXCR, listing each CDR3 protein once. The repertoire holds 870,000 or so distinct CDR3 sequences, under 35% seen once, with roughly a sixth in the top ten. For this clonotype: No antigen is known for it. This may come from a read error, since a much larger clone is one base off.

What was sequenced was blood. V usage is TRBV27 and J usage is TRBJ1-5; D might be TRBD1 (6 bases). This TCR came from a woman older than 75 in good health. This chain's CDR3 is CASSLLAGGNQPQHF. The CDR3, as DNA: TGTGCCAGCAGTCTCCTGGCAGGGGGCAATCAGCCCCAGCATTTT.